This T cell receptor beta chain was recorded in a study of CD8+ T cells in alopecia areata. Study-wide results and limits: Sequence data from scalp samples additionally include resident alphabeta T cells of normal skin.

Sampling of alopecia areata patients yielded lesional scalp punch biopsies as well as peripheral blood. Starting from PBMCs, sorting isolated CD4+ and CD8+ T cells. Per the germline V gene, CDR1 is MNHEY and CDR2 is SMNVEV (reference sequence). Between the trimmed V and J ends, which lost 6 bases and 2 bases, there was a span of 13 bases. The CDR3 loop spans 14 amino acids. To note about this clone: The target antigen is unknown.

Extraction of RNA preceded its reverse transcription into cDNA, which served as the sequencing template. The table came from immunoSEQ multiplex PCR; TCRdb's copy has only in-frame clones and leaves some out. This table holds approximately 99,000 clones, approximately 61% found once. This receptor was identified in a human donor with alopecia areata. The chain is built from TRBV27 and TRBJ2-5; D gene unclear. The sequenced sample consisted of NKG2D-low CD8+ T cells sorted from blood. CDR3 bases: TGTGCCAGCAGCGTCCTCTCTGCTCAAGAGACCCAGTACTTC. Amino acid sequence: CASSVLSAQETQYF.